This T cell receptor (beta chain) was obtained from a study of T-cell reconstitution after alpha-beta-depleted transplantation in children. The CDR3 spans 15 residues. J lost 5 bases, V lost 3 bases, and 9 bases had no gene match. CDR1 is DFQATT, CDR2 SNEGSKA, per germline (reference sequence). Preparation of the TCRbeta library involved a method that used unique molecular identifiers. TCRdb re-derived calls from the PCR reads in MiXCR, one entry per CDR3 protein. The sample contains around 380,000 distinct CDR3 sequences, roughly a tenth of which appear only once. The TCR sequence derives from a human donor who donated a stem cell graft to a child with acute myeloid leukemia. This chain uses TRBV20-1 with TRBJ2-5, with 10 positions matching TRBD1. The sample consisted of PBMCs from the stem cell graft donor, taken from the stem cell graft. CDR3 sequence: CSASPRQGAGETQYF. Written as DNA, the CDR3 is TGCAGTGCTAGCCCAAGACAGGGGGCGGGGGAGACCCAGTACTTC.